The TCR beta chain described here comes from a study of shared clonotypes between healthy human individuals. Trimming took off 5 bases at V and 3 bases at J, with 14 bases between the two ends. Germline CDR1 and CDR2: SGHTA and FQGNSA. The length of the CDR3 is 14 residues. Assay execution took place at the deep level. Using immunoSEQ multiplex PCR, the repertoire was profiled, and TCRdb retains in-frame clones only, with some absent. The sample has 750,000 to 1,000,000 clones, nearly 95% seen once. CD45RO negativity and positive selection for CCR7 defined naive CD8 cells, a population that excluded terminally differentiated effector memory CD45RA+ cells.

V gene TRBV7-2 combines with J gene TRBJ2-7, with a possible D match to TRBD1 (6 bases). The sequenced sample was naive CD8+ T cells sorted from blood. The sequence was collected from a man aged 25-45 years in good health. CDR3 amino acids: CASSHRDTLYEQYF. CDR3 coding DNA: TGTGCCAGCAGCCACCGGGACACCCTCTACGAGCAGTACTTC.